A single TCR beta chain is shown here with its context. Its cognate antigen is unknown. Libraries were made from TCR beta cDNA, and they carried unique molecular identifiers. TCRdb re-called the PCR reads with MiXCR, one entry per CDR3 protein. The sample yields 650,000 to 850,000 distinct CDR3 sequences, about half seen once. Germline V gene lookup returns CDR1 MNHEY and CDR2 SMNVEV (reference sequence). The CDR3 covers 14 residues. This entry is derived from a study of post-analysis software for immune sequencing data. Study-wide context: As for disease course, relapsing-remitting, secondary progressive and progressive-relapsing multiple sclerosis were all included.

Study outcomes and limitations: Roughly 5 TRBV segments, TRBV5-6, TRBV5-1 and TRBV20-1 among them, were found more frequent in patients than controls. Strong co-clustering by F measure was evident for samples that had been prepared in the same batch.

The rearrangement uses TRBV27 and TRBJ2-5, with 11 bases lining up with TRBD1. The DNA end favors TRBJ2-7, so the J call may be wrong. This TCR was sampled from a girl aged 10 to 17 with multiple sclerosis. Sequencing input: blood. This CDR3 reads CASSKGQGAHEQYF. The CDR3, as DNA: TGTGCCAGCAGTAAAGGACAGGGGGCCCACGAGCAGTACTTC.